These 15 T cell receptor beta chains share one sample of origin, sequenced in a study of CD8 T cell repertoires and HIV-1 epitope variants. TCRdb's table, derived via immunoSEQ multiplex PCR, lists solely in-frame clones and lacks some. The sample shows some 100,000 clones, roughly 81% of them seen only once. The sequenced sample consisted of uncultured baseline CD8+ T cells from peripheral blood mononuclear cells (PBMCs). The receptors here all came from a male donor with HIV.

The CDR3 here is CASTPGTSGSYEQYF. For the CDR3, the DNA is TGTGCCAGCACCCCCGGGACTAGCGGCTCCTACGAGCAGTACTTC. V gene TRBV6-7 combines with J gene TRBJ2-7, with 11 bases fitting TRBD2. TRBV6-7 is flagged as an ORF with uncertain function. The CDR3 totals 15 residues. Trimming removed 7 bases from V and 0 bases from J; junction bases left unmatched: 5.

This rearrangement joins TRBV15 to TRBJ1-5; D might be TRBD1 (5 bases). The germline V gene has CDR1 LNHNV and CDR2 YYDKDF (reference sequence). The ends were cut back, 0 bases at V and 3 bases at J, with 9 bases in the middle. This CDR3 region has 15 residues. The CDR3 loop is CATSRDLGANQPQHF. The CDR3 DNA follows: TGTGCCACCAGCAGAGATTTAGGGGCCAATCAGCCCCAGCATTTT. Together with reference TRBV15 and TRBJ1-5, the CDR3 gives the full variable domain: DAMVIQNPRYQVTQFGKPVTLSCSQTLNHNVMYWYQQKSSQAPKLLFHYYDKDFNNEADTPDNFQSRRPNTSFCFLDIRSPGLGDTAMYLCATSRDLGANQPQHFGDGTRLSIL.

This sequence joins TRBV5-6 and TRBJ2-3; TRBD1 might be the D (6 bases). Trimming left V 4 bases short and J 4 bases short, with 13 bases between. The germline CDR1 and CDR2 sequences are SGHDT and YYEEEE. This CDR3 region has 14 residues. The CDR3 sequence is CASSTYRVADTQYF. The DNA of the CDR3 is TGTGCCAGCAGCACCTACAGGGTGGCAGATACGCAGTATTTT.

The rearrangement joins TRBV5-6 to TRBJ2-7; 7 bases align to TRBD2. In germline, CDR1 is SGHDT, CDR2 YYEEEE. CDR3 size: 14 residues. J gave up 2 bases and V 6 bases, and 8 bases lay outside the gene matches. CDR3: CASNRGGSTYEQYF. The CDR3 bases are TGTGCCAGCAACCGGGGCGGGAGTACCTACGAGCAGTACTTC.

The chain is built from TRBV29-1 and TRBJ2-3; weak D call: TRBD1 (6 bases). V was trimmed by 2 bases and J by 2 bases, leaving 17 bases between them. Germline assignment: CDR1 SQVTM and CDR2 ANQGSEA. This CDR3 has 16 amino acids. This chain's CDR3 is CSVERGIAGDTDTQYF. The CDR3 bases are TGCAGCGTTGAAAGGGGGATCGCGGGTGACACAGATACGCAGTATTTT.

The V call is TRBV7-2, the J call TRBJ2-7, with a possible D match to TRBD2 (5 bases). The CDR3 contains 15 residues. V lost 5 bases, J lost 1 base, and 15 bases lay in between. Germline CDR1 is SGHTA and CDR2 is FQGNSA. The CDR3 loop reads CASSPAARSSYEQYF. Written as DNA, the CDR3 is TGTGCCAGCAGCCCAGCGGCCAGGAGTTCCTACGAGCAGTACTTC. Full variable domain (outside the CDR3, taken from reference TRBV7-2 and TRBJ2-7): GAGVSQSPSNKVTEKGKDVELRCDPISGHTALYWYRQSLGQGLEFLIYFQGNSAPDKSGLPSDRFSAERTGGSVSTLTIQRTQQEDSAVYLCASSPAARSSYEQYFGPGTRLTVT.

CDR3 residues: CASSPTGGYAEAFF. For the CDR3, the DNA is TGTGCCAGCTCACCAACAGGGGGATATGCTGAAGCTTTCTTT. The J gene is TRBJ1-1, the V gene TRBV18, with 8 bases lining up with TRBD1. The CDR3 totals 14 residues. Germline-derived CDR1 and CDR2 are KGHSH and LQKENI. V was pared by 2 bases and J by 6 bases, with 5 bases of the junction left unmatched.

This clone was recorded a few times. The CDR3 bases are TGTGCCAGCAGCTCCACAGGGTACGAGCAGTACTTC. As protein: CASSSTGYEQYF. This rearrangement joins TRBV7-8 to TRBJ2-7; weak D call: TRBD1 (6 bases). The CDR3 contains 12 residues. CDR1 is SGHVS, CDR2 FQNEAQ, per germline. The V end was cut by 4 bases, the J end by 4 bases, with 8 bases between.

The CDR3 region is CASSLDRIVNEQFF. As DNA, the CDR3 is TGTGCCAGCAGTTTAGACAGGATCGTCAATGAGCAGTTCTTC. This chain links TRBV27 with TRBJ2-1; a possible D gene is TRBD1 (6 bases). Between the trimmed V and J ends, which lost 2 bases and 6 bases, there was a span of 11 bases. The CDR3 is 14 residues long. Per germline, CDR1 MNHEY and CDR2 SMNVEV (reference sequence).

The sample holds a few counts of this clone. The chain's CDR3 is CASSQNSGNTIYF. CDR3 in DNA: TGTGCCAGCAGCCAAAACTCTGGAAACACCATATATTTT. The V gene is TRBV6-5, the J gene TRBJ1-3; no clear D. The CDR3 is 13 amino acids. V was pared by 6 bases and J by 0 bases, with 6 bases between. Germline V gives CDR1 MNHEY, CDR2 SVGAGI.

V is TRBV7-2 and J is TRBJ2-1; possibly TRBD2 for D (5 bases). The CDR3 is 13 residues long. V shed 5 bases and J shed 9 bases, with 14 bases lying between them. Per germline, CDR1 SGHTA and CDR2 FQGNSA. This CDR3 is CASSPPGNREQFF. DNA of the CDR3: TGTGCCAGCAGCCCGCCGGGGAACCGTGAGCAGTTCTTC.

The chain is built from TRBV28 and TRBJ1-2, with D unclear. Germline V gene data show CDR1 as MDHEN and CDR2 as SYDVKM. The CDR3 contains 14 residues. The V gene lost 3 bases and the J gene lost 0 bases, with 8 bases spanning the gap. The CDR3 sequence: CASSLERTNYGYTF. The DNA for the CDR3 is TGTGCCAGCAGTTTGGAACGGACTAACTATGGCTACACCTTC.

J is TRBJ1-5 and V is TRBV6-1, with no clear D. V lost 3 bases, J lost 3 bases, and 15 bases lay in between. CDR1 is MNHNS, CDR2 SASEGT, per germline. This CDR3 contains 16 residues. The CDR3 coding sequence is TGTGCCAGCAGTGATCATGGGTGGTTGAACAATCAGCCCCAGCATTTT. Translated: CASSDHGWLNNQPQHF.

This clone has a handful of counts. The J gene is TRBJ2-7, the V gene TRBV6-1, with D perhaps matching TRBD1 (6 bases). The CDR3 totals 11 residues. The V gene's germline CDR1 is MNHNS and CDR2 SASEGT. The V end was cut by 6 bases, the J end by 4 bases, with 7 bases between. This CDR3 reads CASRQGYEQYF. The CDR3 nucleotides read TGTGCCAGCAGACAGGGTTACGAGCAGTACTTC.

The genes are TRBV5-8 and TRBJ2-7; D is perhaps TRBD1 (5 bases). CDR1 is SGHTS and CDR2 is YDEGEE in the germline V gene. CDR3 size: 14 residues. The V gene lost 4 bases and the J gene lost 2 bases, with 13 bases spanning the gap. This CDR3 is CASSDSTVTYEQYF. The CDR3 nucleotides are TGTGCCAGCAGCGACTCGACAGTTACCTACGAGCAGTACTTC.